These 19 T cell receptor beta chains were all obtained from the same sample, sequenced in a study of blood T cell repertoires in COVID-19. Assay: immunoSEQ multiplex PCR; the TCRdb copy retains only in-frame clones and omits some. Altogether 56,000 or so clones are present, around 84% being singletons, with the ten largest covering 25% to 30%. Sequencing was carried out using peripheral blood. The receptors originated from a human donor in a cohort sampled during active COVID-19.

The table lists this clone with a count of one. V is TRBV7-8 and J is TRBJ2-1; 16 nucleotides match TRBD2. Per germline, CDR1 SGHVS and CDR2 FQNEAQ. Trimming at V came to 5 bases and at J to 9 bases, leaving 7 bases not matched to a gene. The CDR3 is made up of 16 amino acids. CDR3 amino acids: CASSPPGLAGGIEQFF. CDR3 coding DNA: TGTGCCAGCAGCCCACCGGGACTAGCGGGGGGGATTGAGCAGTTCTTC.

The chain employs TRBV19 and TRBJ2-1; TRBD1 might be the D (5 bases). There are 15 residues in the CDR3. The germline V gene has CDR1 LNHDA and CDR2 SQIVND (reference sequence). With 6 bases removed from V and 6 bases from J, the gap between germline ends came to 18 bases. The CDR3, as DNA: TGTGCCAGTAGGGCGGCAGGGCCCTTAGGCAATGAGCAGTTCTTC. This gives the protein CASRAAGPLGNEQFF.

This clone has a single count. The chain couples TRBV29-1 to TRBJ2-7, with TRBD2 identical over 10 bases. The germline CDR1 and CDR2 sequences are SQVTM and ANQGSEA. The CDR3 is 14 amino acids. After removal of 4 bases from V and 5 bases from J, the junction contained 8 bases not matched to a gene. Here the CDR3 DNA reads TGCAGCGTTGCGCAGCGGGAGGGGTTGGACGAGCAGTACTTC. It yields the protein CSVAQREGLDEQYF.

The J gene is TRBJ2-3, the V gene TRBV5-1, with TRBD2 matching over 7 bases. With V trimmed by 0 bases and J by 3 bases, 4 bases remained unmatched. The germline V gene encodes CDR1 SGHRS and CDR2 YFSETQ. The CDR3 length is 15 residues. CDR3 nucleotides: TGCGCCAGCAGCTTGGGTCCGCGGGAGACAGATACGCAGTATTTT. Translated, it gives CASSLGPRETDTQYF. The full variable domain, with the rest looked up from reference TRBV5-1 and TRBJ2-3, is KAGVTQTPRYLIKTRGQQVTLSCSPISGHRSVSWYQQTPGQGLQFLFEYFSETQRNKGNFPGRFSGRQFSNSRSEMNVSTLELGDSALYLCASSLGPRETDTQYFGPGTRLTVL.

The chain recombines TRBV27 with TRBJ2-2; 8 nucleotides align to TRBD2. After removal of 2 bases from V and 6 bases from J, the junction contained 5 bases not matched to a gene. CDR1 and CDR2 (germline): MNHEY, SMNVEV (reference sequence). CDR3 size: 15 residues. CDR3 in amino acids: CASSLMRGVSGELFF. The DNA for the CDR3 is TGTGCCAGCAGTTTAATGCGGGGGGTCTCCGGGGAGCTGTTTTTT.

DNA of the CDR3: TGTGCCAGCTCGATAGCCACAGATACGCAGTATTTT. This codes for CASSIATDTQYF. This rearrangement joins TRBV6-5 to TRBJ2-3; D unresolved. V lost 8 bases, J lost 2 bases, and 8 bases lay in between. The CDR3 has 12 amino acids. CDR1 and CDR2 (germline): MNHEY, SVGAGI.

The genes are TRBV10-3 and TRBJ2-2; 16 bases are shared with TRBD2. V dropped 2 bases and J dropped 8; count of bases not matched to a gene: 8. The germline gives CDR1 ENHRY, CDR2 SYGVKD. CDR3 size: 18 residues. Here the CDR3 reads CAISEPGTSGRASGELFF. CDR3 DNA sequence: TGTGCCATCAGTGAGCCCGGGACTAGCGGGAGGGCCTCTGGGGAGCTGTTTTTT.

The chain employs TRBV19 and TRBJ2-1; no definite D call. The germline V gene encodes CDR1 LNHDA and CDR2 SQIVND (reference sequence). V was cut by 0 bases and J by 0 bases, with 9 bases left in between. This CDR3 contains 16 residues. DNA of the CDR3: TGTGCCAGTAGTATAGAACGGCGACACTCCTACAATGAGCAGTTCTTC. Encoded protein: CASSIERRHSYNEQFF.

V is TRBV6-6 and J is TRBJ2-7; a weak D match, TRBD2 (5 bases). Trimming took off 6 bases at V and 7 bases at J, with 13 bases between the two ends. The CDR3 spans 12 residues. Germline CDR1 MNHNY, CDR2 SVGAGI (reference sequence). CDR3: CASSPGNREQYF. In DNA, the CDR3 is TGTGCCAGCAGCCCGGGAAACCGGGAGCAGTACTTC.

The gene calls are TRBV4-1 and TRBJ1-2; D is undetermined. This CDR3 comprises 13 residues. The germline CDR1 and CDR2 sequences are MGHRA and YSYEKL. V lost 1 base to trimming and J lost 8 bases, with 11 bases between them. The CDR3 nucleotides read TGCGCCAGCAGCCAAGCATTCGCGTCGGGCTACACCTTC. Translated, it gives CASSQAFASGYTF.

The chain carries TRBV6-1 and TRBJ2-5; TRBD1 aligns across 8 bases. Trimming took 2 bases from V and 5 from J; bases not matched to a gene: 10. CDR3 length equals 16 residues. The germline V gene has CDR1 MNHNS and CDR2 SASEGT. The DNA of the CDR3 is TGTGCCAGCAGTGAATTGGACAGGGAGAGGGCCGAGACCCAGTACTTC. Translating it yields CASSELDRERAETQYF.

This clone was seen only a few times. The CDR3 DNA is TGTGCCAGTACCCCCGCGGACTCCCTGGGCAATCAGCCCCAGCATTTT. Translation gives CASTPADSLGNQPQHF. V is TRBV19 and J is TRBJ1-5, with D uncertain. Trimming removed 7 bases at V and 2 bases at J, with 18 bases between. The CDR3 spans 16 residues. Germline V gives CDR1 LNHDA, CDR2 SQIVND (reference sequence).

The V call is TRBV5-6, the J call TRBJ1-4, with D tentatively TRBD1 (6 bases). Germline V gene lookup returns CDR1 SGHDT and CDR2 YYEEEE. Trimming removed 0 bases from V and 7 bases from J, with 16 bases in between. This CDR3 region has 16 residues. CDR3 DNA sequence: TGTGCCAGCAGCTTGGGTACAGGGCGAGGGTCTGAAAAACTGTTTTTT. Its protein is CASSLGTGRGSEKLFF.

The chain is built from TRBV7-8 and TRBJ2-3; 10 bases are a match to TRBD2. The V gene end was trimmed by 3 bases and the J gene end by 4 bases; junction bases not matched to a gene: 4. Germline loops: CDR1 SGHVS, CDR2 FQNEAQ. CDR3 length equals 15 residues. In DNA form, the CDR3 reads TGTGCCAGCAGCTTGCTAGCGGGGGTGGCAGATACGCAGTATTTT. Protein product: CASSLLAGVADTQYF.

The V call is TRBV7-2, the J call TRBJ2-2; D is perhaps TRBD2 (6 bases). Germline V gene sequence: CDR1 SGHTA, CDR2 FQGNSA. This CDR3 has 13 residues. Trimming shortened V by 5 bases and J by 13 bases, and 17 bases separated the two germline ends. CDR3: CASSPRRGGGLFF. The CDR3 DNA sequence: TGTGCCAGCAGCCCTAGGAGGGGCGGAGGGCTGTTTTTT.

Written as DNA, the CDR3 is TGTGCCAGCAGAAACGGACTAGCTTGGGAGACCCAGTACTTC. Amino acid sequence: CASRNGLAWETQYF. The V and J genes are TRBV5-8 and TRBJ2-5; 8 positions agree with TRBD2. The CDR3 spans 14 residues. The V gene's germline CDR1 is SGHTS and CDR2 YDEGEE. V trimming: 5 bases; J trimming: 5 bases; junction bases outside the gene matches: 8.

V and J are TRBV2 and TRBJ2-3, with TRBD2 matching 13 bases. After removal of 6 bases from V and 2 bases from J, the junction contained 5 bases not matched to a gene. Germline assignment: CDR1 SNHLY and CDR2 FYNNEI. This CDR3 spans 16 amino acids. The CDR3 coding sequence is TGTGCCAGCAGCTCGGGACTAGCGGGGTACACAGATACGCAGTATTTT. This encodes CASSSGLAGYTDTQYF.

DNA for the CDR3: TGTGCCCCAAGGGGGGGATCCGGCACAGATACGCAGTATTTT. It encodes CAPRGGSGTDTQYF. This chain links TRBV6-4 with TRBJ2-3; tentatively, D is TRBD2 (7 bases). CDR3 size: 14 residues. CDR1 is MRHNA, CDR2 SNTAGT, per germline. The V gene lost 11 bases and the J gene lost 1 base, with 16 bases spanning the gap.

The rearrangement links TRBV4-1 to TRBJ1-3; no reliable D call. The V gene lost 1 base and the J gene lost 3 bases, with 13 bases spanning the gap. The V gene's germline CDR1 is MGHRA and CDR2 YSYEKL. CDR3 length equals 16 residues. For the CDR3, the DNA is TGCGCCAGCAGCCAAGGCGCGGGCCGGAGTGGAAACACCATATATTTT. It is translated as CASSQGAGRSGNTIYF.